The next 2 T cell receptor beta chains were all read from a single sample in a study of shared clonotypes between healthy human individuals. The method was immunoSEQ multiplex PCR; TCRdb's version includes in-frame clones alone and lacks a portion of them. Of approximately 1.5 million clones detected, approximately 98.5% appear once; the ten largest clones hold roughly 0.35%. The sample was naive CD4+ T cells sorted from blood. The sample's subset: CD45RA+ positively selected. Receptors originate from a man aged 25 to 40 in good health.

V and J are TRBV5-4 and TRBJ1-5; 8 nucleotides align to TRBD1. The V segment lost 5 bases and the J segment 2 bases; nucleotides outside the gene matches: 6. Germline-derived CDR1 and CDR2 are SGHNT and YYREEE (reference sequence). The CDR3 consists of 15 residues. In nucleotides, the CDR3 is TGTGCCAGCAGTTTACAGGGGGACGGCAATCAGCCCCAGCATTTT. Translation: CASSLQGDGNQPQHF.

Worth noting for this clone: In the same sample, other DNA sequences code for this CDR3. The V and J genes are TRBV2 and TRBJ2-5; the D is unclear. Trimming removed 8 bases from V and 3 bases from J, with 10 bases in between. Per the germline V gene, CDR1 is SNHLY and CDR2 is FYNNEI. The CDR3 is made up of 12 amino acids. CDR3 in DNA: TGTGCCAGCCGCGACCGGGAAGAGACCCAGTACTTC. Translation: CASRDREETQYF. The full variable domain, in which reference TRBV2 and TRBJ2-5 provide the parts outside the CDR3, is EPEVTQTPSHQVTQMGQEVILRCVPISNHLYFYWYRQILGQKVEFLVSFYNNEISEKSEIFDDQFSVERPDGSNFTLKIRSTKLEDSAMYFCASRDREETQYFGPGTRLLVL.